Here is one TCR beta chain with its context. Its antigen remains unknown. V gave up 0 bases and J gave up 0 bases, with 8 bases separating them. This CDR3 comprises 15 residues. Germline values: CDR1 MNHEY, CDR2 SVGEGT. Constant-segment primers and 5'RACE yielded cDNA libraries for TCR alpha and TCR beta, each carrying sample barcodes and UMIs. Each CDR3 protein is one row after TCRdb ran MiXCR on the 5' RACE reads. The repertoire holds roughly 320,000 distinct CDR3 sequences, with 28% as singletons. This specimen comes from a study of T-cell memory formation after mild COVID-19. The overall study: Largely donor-specific TCR clusters were found.

Study-level points and caveats: Certain responding clones were present in pre-infection memory, suggesting participation of cross-reactive memory.

The source is an adult woman who had mild COVID-19 (a few samples of this study predate the infection). Cell type and time point are not known. This chain connects TRBV6-2 or TRBV6-3 to TRBJ1-1; D is unclear. The sequenced material came from PBMCs or a T cell subset sorted from them (not recorded which). The CDR3 region has the DNA TGTGCCAGCAGTTACTCAGGACGGCTGAACACTGAAGCTTTCTTT. Amino acids: CASSYSGRLNTEAFF.